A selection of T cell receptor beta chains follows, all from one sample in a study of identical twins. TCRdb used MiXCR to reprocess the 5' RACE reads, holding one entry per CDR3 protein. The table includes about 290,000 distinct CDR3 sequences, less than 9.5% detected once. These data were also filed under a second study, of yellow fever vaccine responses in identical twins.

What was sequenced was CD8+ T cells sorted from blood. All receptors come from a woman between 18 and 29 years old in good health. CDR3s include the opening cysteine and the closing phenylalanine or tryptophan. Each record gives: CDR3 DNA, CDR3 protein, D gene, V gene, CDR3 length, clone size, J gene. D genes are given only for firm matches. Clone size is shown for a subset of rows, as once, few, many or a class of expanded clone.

cdr3_nt: TGTGCCAGCAGCTTGTTACCGGGGGTGGACTACAATGAGCAGTTCTTC; cdr3_aa: CASSLLPGVDYNEQFF; d_call: .; v_call: TRBV5-5; cdr3_length: 16; clone_size: many; j_call: TRBJ2-1
cdr3_nt: TGCAGTGCTGACAGGGGAGCAACTAATGAAAAACTGTTTTTT; cdr3_aa: CSADRGATNEKLFF; d_call: TRBD1; v_call: TRBV20-1; cdr3_length: 14; clone_size: many; j_call: TRBJ1-4
cdr3_nt: TGCGCCAGCAGCTTGGAGACCCAGAGCTACGAGCAGTACTTC; cdr3_aa: CASSLETQSYEQYF; d_call: .; v_call: TRBV5-1; cdr3_length: 14; clone_size: many; j_call: TRBJ2-7
cdr3_nt: TGTGCCACCAGCCCGGGACAGGCTCAAGAGACCCAGTACTTC; cdr3_aa: CATSPGQAQETQYF; d_call: TRBD1; v_call: TRBV15; cdr3_length: 14; clone_size: many; j_call: TRBJ2-5
cdr3_nt: TGCAGCGTTGAACGGGGGTGGACAGATACGCAGTATTTT; cdr3_aa: CSVERGWTDTQYF; d_call: .; v_call: TRBV29-1; cdr3_length: 13; clone_size: many; j_call: TRBJ2-3
cdr3_nt: TGTGCCAGCAAAGTCAGAGGGTCCTACAATGAGCAGTTCTTC; cdr3_aa: CASKVRGSYNEQFF; d_call: .; v_call: TRBV27; cdr3_length: 14; clone_size: few; j_call: TRBJ2-1
cdr3_nt: TGTGCCAGCAGTTGGACAGGGAGCGGGACTGAAGCTTTCTTT; cdr3_aa: CASSWTGSGTEAFF; d_call: TRBD1; v_call: TRBV12-3/TRBV12-4; cdr3_length: 14; clone_size: few; j_call: TRBJ1-1
cdr3_nt: TGCAGTGCCAGAGAACAGGGAGAAACTGAAGCTTTCTTT; cdr3_aa: CSAREQGETEAFF; d_call: .; v_call: TRBV20-1; cdr3_length: 13; clone_size: many; j_call: TRBJ1-1
cdr3_nt: TGTGCCAGCAGTGTACCGGGCCGACGAGTGTACGAGCAGTACTTC; cdr3_aa: CASSVPGRRVYEQYF; d_call: .; v_call: TRBV27; cdr3_length: 15; clone_size: few; j_call: TRBJ2-7
cdr3_nt: TGTGCCAGCAGTTACGACCATGACAATGAGCAGTTCTTC; cdr3_aa: CASSYDHDNEQFF; d_call: .; v_call: TRBV6-5; cdr3_length: 13; clone_size: many; j_call: TRBJ2-1
cdr3_nt: TGTGCCAGCAGCCTCACAGGGTTGGAAGGGGAGCTGTTTTTT; cdr3_aa: CASSLTGLEGELFF; d_call: .; v_call: TRBV3-1; cdr3_length: 14; clone_size: few; j_call: TRBJ2-2
cdr3_nt: TGTGCCAGCAAGTTCGGAAGGAACACTGAAGCTTTCTTT; cdr3_aa: CASKFGRNTEAFF; d_call: .; v_call: TRBV3-1; cdr3_length: 13; clone_size: .; j_call: TRBJ1-1
cdr3_nt: TGTGCCAGCAGGCCGGGAGTCAGTACCTACGAGCAGTACTTC; cdr3_aa: CASRPGVSTYEQYF; d_call: .; v_call: TRBV7-9; cdr3_length: 14; clone_size: .; j_call: TRBJ2-7
cdr3_nt: TGTGCCAGCAGACTAGCGGGGGGCTACGAGCAGTACTTC; cdr3_aa: CASRLAGGYEQYF; d_call: TRBD2; v_call: TRBV25-1; cdr3_length: 13; clone_size: many; j_call: TRBJ2-7
cdr3_nt: TGTGCCAGCAGCTTTTCCGGGGGGTCCTACGAGCAGTACTTC; cdr3_aa: CASSFSGGSYEQYF; d_call: TRBD2; v_call: TRBV7-2; cdr3_length: 14; clone_size: many; j_call: TRBJ2-7
cdr3_nt: TGCGCCAGCAGCCAAGATCCTAGCGGGAGGGCCGAAGATACGCAGTATTTT; cdr3_aa: CASSQDPSGRAEDTQYF; d_call: TRBD2; v_call: TRBV4-1; cdr3_length: 17; clone_size: .; j_call: TRBJ2-3
cdr3_nt: TGCAGTGCGCCGGACAGGGAAGGGCGATCACCCCTCCACTTT; cdr3_aa: CSAPDREGRSPLHF; d_call: TRBD1; v_call: TRBV20-1; cdr3_length: 14; clone_size: few; j_call: TRBJ1-6
cdr3_nt: TGTGCCAGCAGCTCCCTAGGACTAGGCGAGCAGTACTTC; cdr3_aa: CASSSLGLGEQYF; d_call: TRBD2; v_call: TRBV7-2; cdr3_length: 13; clone_size: .; j_call: TRBJ2-7
cdr3_nt: TGTGCCAGCAGGACAGGGGGTTCGAACACCGGGGAGCTGTTTTTT; cdr3_aa: CASRTGGSNTGELFF; d_call: TRBD1; v_call: TRBV12-3/TRBV12-4; cdr3_length: 15; clone_size: .; j_call: TRBJ2-2
cdr3_nt: TGCAGTGCTACCAATGGGGCCAACTCTTTAACCGGGGAGCTGTTTTTT; cdr3_aa: CSATNGANSLTGELFF; d_call: .; v_call: TRBV20-1; cdr3_length: 16; clone_size: few; j_call: TRBJ2-2
cdr3_nt: TGTGCTAGCAGCTTTTGGGGGAACCAAGAGACCCAGTACTTC; cdr3_aa: CASSFWGNQETQYF; d_call: .; v_call: TRBV7-7; cdr3_length: 14; clone_size: .; j_call: TRBJ2-5
cdr3_nt: TGCGCCAGCAGCCAAGAGGTTGGCATAAACTACGAGCAGTACTTC; cdr3_aa: CASSQEVGINYEQYF; d_call: .; v_call: TRBV4-3; cdr3_length: 15; clone_size: few; j_call: TRBJ2-7
cdr3_nt: TGTGCCAGCAGCACGCGGACGGTCTCCTACGAGCAGTACTTC; cdr3_aa: CASSTRTVSYEQYF; d_call: .; v_call: TRBV7-2; cdr3_length: 14; clone_size: .; j_call: TRBJ2-7
cdr3_nt: TGTGCCAGCAGCTTGCCCCCGGGACAGGGCACCTACAATGAGCAGTTCTTC; cdr3_aa: CASSLPPGQGTYNEQFF; d_call: TRBD1; v_call: TRBV13; cdr3_length: 17; clone_size: many; j_call: TRBJ2-1
cdr3_nt: TGCGCCAGCAGACAGGAATCAGGGACCGCACAAGATACGCAGTATTTT; cdr3_aa: CASRQESGTAQDTQYF; d_call: .; v_call: TRBV4-1; cdr3_length: 16; clone_size: .; j_call: TRBJ2-3
cdr3_nt: TGTGCCAGCAGTGACTCGGGGACAGAGCAGTTCTTC; cdr3_aa: CASSDSGTEQFF; d_call: .; v_call: TRBV6-4; cdr3_length: 12; clone_size: few; j_call: TRBJ2-1
cdr3_nt: TGTGCCAGCAGCTTGGACGGAAGAGAGCAGTACTTC; cdr3_aa: CASSLDGREQYF; d_call: .; v_call: TRBV7-9; cdr3_length: 12; clone_size: many; j_call: TRBJ2-7
cdr3_nt: TGTGCCTGGACTAGCGGCTACGAGCAGTACTTC; cdr3_aa: CAWTSGYEQYF; d_call: TRBD2; v_call: TRBV30; cdr3_length: 11; clone_size: few; j_call: TRBJ2-7
cdr3_nt: TGTGCCAGCAGTCCTCTAGAACTCTACGAGCAGTACTTC; cdr3_aa: CASSPLELYEQYF; d_call: .; v_call: TRBV27; cdr3_length: 13; clone_size: .; j_call: TRBJ2-7
cdr3_nt: TGTGCCATCAGTGGGACAGGGGACAACACCGGGGAGCTGTTTTTT; cdr3_aa: CAISGTGDNTGELFF; d_call: TRBD1; v_call: TRBV10-3; cdr3_length: 15; clone_size: many; j_call: TRBJ2-2
cdr3_nt: TGCAGCGTAGAAGGGCCAGAAAGAGGCTACACCTTC; cdr3_aa: CSVEGPERGYTF; d_call: .; v_call: TRBV29-1; cdr3_length: 12; clone_size: many; j_call: TRBJ1-2
cdr3_nt: TGTGCCAGCAGTGAAGGACCAGCACCATTCTACGAGCAGTACTTC; cdr3_aa: CASSEGPAPFYEQYF; d_call: .; v_call: TRBV6-4; cdr3_length: 15; clone_size: .; j_call: TRBJ2-7
cdr3_nt: TGCAGCGTTGTCAGACACAATGAGCAGTTCTTC; cdr3_aa: CSVVRHNEQFF; d_call: .; v_call: TRBV29-1; cdr3_length: 11; clone_size: many; j_call: TRBJ2-1
cdr3_nt: TGTGCCAGCAGCCCCCGAGATACGCAGTATTTT; cdr3_aa: CASSPRDTQYF; d_call: .; v_call: TRBV5-5; cdr3_length: 11; clone_size: few; j_call: TRBJ2-3
cdr3_nt: TGTGCCAGCAGCTTAAAGCGGGAGTATGGTGAGCAGTTCTTC; cdr3_aa: CASSLKREYGEQFF; d_call: TRBD2; v_call: TRBV7-9; cdr3_length: 14; clone_size: .; j_call: TRBJ2-1
cdr3_nt: TGCAGCGTTGGAGACGGGCTGGACGAGCAGTACTTC; cdr3_aa: CSVGDGLDEQYF; d_call: .; v_call: TRBV29-1; cdr3_length: 12; clone_size: many; j_call: TRBJ2-7
cdr3_nt: TGTGCCAGCAGCTTAGCGGGCGGGGGCCACTACAATGAGCAGTTCTTC; cdr3_aa: CASSLAGGGHYNEQFF; d_call: .; v_call: TRBV7-2; cdr3_length: 16; clone_size: few; j_call: TRBJ2-1
cdr3_nt: TGTGCCAGCAGAGATCAGGGGACACCCAGACCCATTGAAGCTTTCTTT; cdr3_aa: CASRDQGTPRPIEAFF; d_call: .; v_call: TRBV6-2/TRBV6-3; cdr3_length: 16; clone_size: .; j_call: TRBJ1-1
cdr3_nt: TGTGCCAGCAGCTTAAGGGACCCGAGCTCCTACAATGAGCAGTTCTTC; cdr3_aa: CASSLRDPSSYNEQFF; d_call: .; v_call: TRBV11-3; cdr3_length: 16; clone_size: few; j_call: TRBJ2-1
cdr3_nt: TGTGCCAGCAGCTTGGGTATCGGGGAGCTGTTTTTT; cdr3_aa: CASSLGIGELFF; d_call: .; v_call: TRBV5-6; cdr3_length: 12; clone_size: few; j_call: TRBJ2-2
cdr3_nt: TGTGCCAGCAGCTTCTCAACAGTAGCGGGTTCGGGGGATGAGCAGTTCTTC; cdr3_aa: CASSFSTVAGSGDEQFF; d_call: TRBD2; v_call: TRBV7-8; cdr3_length: 17; clone_size: .; j_call: TRBJ2-1
cdr3_nt: TGCGCCAGCAGCCAAGATGGAGGGGGAGCCTACGAGCAGTACTTC; cdr3_aa: CASSQDGGGAYEQYF; d_call: .; v_call: TRBV4-1; cdr3_length: 15; clone_size: many; j_call: TRBJ2-7
cdr3_nt: TGTGCCAGCAGCGCCCTCGGGGCGGGAGGGCCAGCTGAGCAGTTCTTC; cdr3_aa: CASSALGAGGPAEQFF; d_call: TRBD2; v_call: TRBV6-2/TRBV6-3; cdr3_length: 16; clone_size: few; j_call: TRBJ2-1
cdr3_nt: TGTGCCACCAGTGATCCACTAGCGGGAGCACTCTACAATGAGCAGTTCTTC; cdr3_aa: CATSDPLAGALYNEQFF; d_call: TRBD2; v_call: TRBV24-1; cdr3_length: 17; clone_size: many; j_call: TRBJ2-1
cdr3_nt: TGCAGTGCTAGAGATCTTGTGGCCCAGTACTTC; cdr3_aa: CSARDLVAQYF; d_call: .; v_call: TRBV20-1; cdr3_length: 11; clone_size: few; j_call: TRBJ2-5